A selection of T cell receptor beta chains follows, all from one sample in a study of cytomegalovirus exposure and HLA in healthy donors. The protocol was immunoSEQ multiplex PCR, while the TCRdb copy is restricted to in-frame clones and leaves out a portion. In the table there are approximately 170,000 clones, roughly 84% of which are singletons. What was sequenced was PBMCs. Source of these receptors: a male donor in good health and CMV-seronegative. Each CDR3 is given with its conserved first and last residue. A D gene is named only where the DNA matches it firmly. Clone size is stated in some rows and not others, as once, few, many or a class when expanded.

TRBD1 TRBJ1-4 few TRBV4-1 CASSQTGQTNEKLFF TGCGCCAGCAGCCAGACGGGACAGACTAATGAAAAACTGTTTTTT
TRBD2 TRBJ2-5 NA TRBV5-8 CASSPGLAGLETQYF TGTGCCAGCAGCCCGGGACTAGCGGGGCTAGAGACCCAGTACTTC
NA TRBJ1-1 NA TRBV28 CASSLGGGRNTEAFF TGTGCCAGCAGTTTAGGCGGGGGGCGGAACACTGAAGCTTTCTTT
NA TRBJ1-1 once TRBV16 CASSQSSEAFF TGTGCCAGCAGCCAATCTAGTGAAGCTTTCTTT
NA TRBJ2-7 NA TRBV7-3 CASSFNGQGGYEQYF TGTGCCAGCAGCTTCAATGGGCAGGGGGGCTACGAGCAGTACTTC
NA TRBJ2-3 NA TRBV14 CASSQAGDTQYF TGTGCCAGCAGCCAAGCGGGAGATACGCAGTATTTT
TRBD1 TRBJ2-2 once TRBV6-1 CASERQGLSGELFF TGTGCCAGCGAACGACAGGGTTTAAGCGGGGAGCTGTTTTTT
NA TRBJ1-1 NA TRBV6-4 CASSDAGQLNTEAFF TGTGCCAGCAGTGACGCAGGACAATTGAACACTGAAGCTTTCTTT
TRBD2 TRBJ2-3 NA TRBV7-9 CASKPLRGEANTDTQYF TGTGCCAGCAAGCCCCTCCGGGGGGAGGCGAACACAGATACGCAGTATTTT
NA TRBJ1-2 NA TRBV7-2 CASTPSRRGGQGYGYTF TGTGCCAGCACCCCGTCTAGGCGCGGGGGGCAGGGCTATGGCTACACCTTC
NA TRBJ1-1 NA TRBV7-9 CSSSLEASEAFF TGTTCCAGCAGCTTAGAAGCCTCTGAAGCTTTCTTT
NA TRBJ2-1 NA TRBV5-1 CASSFGSYNEQFF TGCGCCAGCAGCTTCGGCTCCTACAATGAGCAGTTCTTC
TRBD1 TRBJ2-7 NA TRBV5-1 CASRETGTGIYEQYF TGCGCCAGCAGGGAAACCGGGACAGGGATCTACGAGCAGTACTTC
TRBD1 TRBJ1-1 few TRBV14 CASSRRTGGHTEAFF TGTGCCAGCAGCCGTCGGACAGGGGGCCACACTGAAGCTTTCTTT
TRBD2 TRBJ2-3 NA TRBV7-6 CASSFGALAGGDTQYF TGTGCCAGCAGCTTTGGCGCCCTAGCGGGGGGAGATACGCAGTATTTT
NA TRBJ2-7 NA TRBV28 CASTGNREQYF TGTGCCAGCACAGGTAATCGGGAGCAGTACTTC
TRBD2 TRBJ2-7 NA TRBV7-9 CASSPLAGGPGEQYF TGTGCCAGCAGCCCGTTAGCGGGAGGGCCAGGGGAGCAGTACTTC
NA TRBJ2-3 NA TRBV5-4 CASSSPEQGVTDTQYF TGTGCCAGCAGCTCCCCTGAACAGGGTGTGACAGATACGCAGTATTTT
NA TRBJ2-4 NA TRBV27 CASRGRAKNIQYF TGTGCCAGCCGAGGGCGGGCCAAAAACATTCAGTACTTC
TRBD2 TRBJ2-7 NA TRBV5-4 CASSPGLAGAYEQYF TGTGCCAGCAGCCCGGGACTAGCGGGAGCTTACGAGCAGTACTTC
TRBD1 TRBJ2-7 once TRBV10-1 CASRSWGTGDTYEQYF TGCGCCAGCAGGTCTTGGGGGACAGGGGATACCTACGAGCAGTACTTC
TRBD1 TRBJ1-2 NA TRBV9 CASSGNRGPFYGYTF TGTGCCAGCAGCGGTAACAGGGGCCCCTTCTATGGCTACACCTTC
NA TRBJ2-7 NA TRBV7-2 CASSLGARYEQYF TGTGCCAGCAGCTTAGGGGCTCGGTACGAGCAGTACTTC
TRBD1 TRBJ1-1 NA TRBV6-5 CASSYGTVMNTEAFF TGTGCCAGCAGTTACGGGACAGTCATGAACACTGAAGCTTTCTTT
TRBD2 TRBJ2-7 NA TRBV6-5 CASSYSAGGSYEQYF TGTGCCAGCAGTTACTCGGCGGGGGGCTCCTACGAGCAGTACTTC
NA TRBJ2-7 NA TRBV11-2 CASEATRGSYEQYF TGTGCCAGCGAAGCAACCAGGGGCTCCTACGAGCAGTACTTC
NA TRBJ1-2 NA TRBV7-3 CASSLFAGDYGYTF TGTGCCAGCAGCTTATTTGCGGGGGACTATGGCTACACCTTC
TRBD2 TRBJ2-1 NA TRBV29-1 CSVAVAGASNEQFF TGCAGCGTTGCGGTAGCGGGAGCAAGCAATGAGCAGTTCTTC
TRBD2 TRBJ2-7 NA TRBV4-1 CASSQAIAGVVYEQYF TGCGCCAGCAGCCAGGCTATAGCGGGGGTGGTCTACGAGCAGTACTTC
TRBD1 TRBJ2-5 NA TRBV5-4 CASSQGLGQSQETQYF TGTGCCAGCAGCCAGGGTCTGGGACAGAGTCAAGAGACCCAGTACTTC